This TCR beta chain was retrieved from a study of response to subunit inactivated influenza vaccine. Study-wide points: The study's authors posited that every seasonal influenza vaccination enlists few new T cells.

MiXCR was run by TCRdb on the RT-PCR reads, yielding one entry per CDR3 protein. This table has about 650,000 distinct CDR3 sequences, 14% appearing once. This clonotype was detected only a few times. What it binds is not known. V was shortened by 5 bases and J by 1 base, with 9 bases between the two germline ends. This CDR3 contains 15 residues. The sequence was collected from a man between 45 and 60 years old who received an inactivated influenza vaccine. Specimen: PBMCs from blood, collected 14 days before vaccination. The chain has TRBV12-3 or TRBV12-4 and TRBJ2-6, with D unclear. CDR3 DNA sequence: TGTGCCAGCAGTCGCGGTTGGTCTGGGGCCAACGTCCTGACTTTC. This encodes CASSRGWSGANVLTF.